One sample yielded the 4 T cell receptor beta chains listed below, sequenced in a study of identical twins. One entry per CDR3 protein results from TCRdb running MiXCR on the 5' RACE reads. In the table there are some 1,600,000 distinct CDR3 sequences, more than 30% of which are singletons. The source material was cord blood. The receptors shown here come from a newborn girl in good health.

Only a few counts were recorded for this clonotype. This sequence joins TRBV5-1 and TRBJ1-1; D is undetermined. V was trimmed by 0 bases and J by 11 bases, leaving 17 bases between them. This CDR3 has 14 amino acids. Germline-derived CDR1 and CDR2 are SGHRS and YFSETQ. The CDR3 bases are TGCGCCAGCAGCTTGGGGACCTGGATACAGCAGGCTTTCTTT. Protein sequence: CASSLGTWIQQAFF.

This clonotype was recorded a few times. J is TRBJ1-1 and V is TRBV7-2, with 9 bases fitting TRBD1. The germline CDR1 and CDR2 sequences are SGHTA and FQGNSA. Trimming cost V 3 bases and J 10 bases; bases outside gene matches: 15. CDR3 length equals 16 residues. The CDR3 DNA reads TGTGCCAGCAGCTTCTTGTCCTTAGTAGCGGGACAGGGAGCTTTCTTT. Translation gives CASSFLSLVAGQGAFF.

The CDR3 loop is CASCHPQLTNEKLFF. The CDR3 DNA sequence: TGTGCCAGCTGCCACCCACAGTTAACTAATGAAAAACTGTTTTTT. The V gene is TRBV25-1, the J gene TRBJ1-4, with D hard to call. The CDR3 length is 15 residues. V lost 8 bases to trimming and J lost 1 base, with 14 bases between them. Germline CDR1 is MGHDK and CDR2 is SYGVNS.

The chain has TRBV30 and TRBJ2-4; 7 bases are shared with TRBD1. The assigned J gene may be wrong: the sequence end matches TRBJ2-7 better. This CDR3 region has 16 residues. The V gene's germline CDR1 is GTSNPN and CDR2 SVGIG (reference sequence). The CDR3 here is CAWNRKTGIDSYEQYF. Written as DNA, the CDR3 is TGTGCCTGGAATAGGAAGACAGGGATTGACTCCTACGAGCAGTACTTC.